Presented here are 19 T cell receptor beta chains from one specimen sequenced in a study of T cell clonality in common variable immunodeficiency. The data were produced by immunoSEQ multiplex PCR, yet TCRdb's version contains in-frame clones alone and is incomplete. The data show about 30,000 clones, none appearing only once, with about 5% held by the ten largest. These receptors' targets are unknown. Study-wide findings and caveats: Common variable immunodeficiency TCR beta sequences reportedly had fewer deletions and N-nucleotide insertions.

Material for sequencing was peripheral blood mononuclear cells. The source of these receptors is a human donor with common variable immunodeficiency.

The covered CDR3 bases are TGTGCCAGCAGTAGGGGGGGACTCTTCACAGATACG. Translation: CASSRGGLFTDT. The entire CDR3 protein reads CASSRGGLFTDTQYF. The rearrangement joins TRBV6-2 or TRBV6-3 to TRBJ2-3, with TRBD2 as a possible D gene (7 bases). The read stops 3 residues short of the end of the CDR3; the missing end is completed from the germline J gene. This CDR3 is 15 amino acids long. Trimming left V 5 bases short and J 2 bases short, with 14 bases between. Germline CDR1 is MNHEY and CDR2 is SVGEGT.

This clone was seen at least ten times. The read falls 3 residues short of the CDR3 end, and the missing part is taken from the germline J gene. The genes are TRBV5-1 and TRBJ1-2, with D unclear. V gave up 2 bases and J gave up 3 bases, with 11 bases separating them. This CDR3 region has 14 residues. CDR1 SGHRS and CDR2 YFSETQ come from the germline V gene. The sequenced CDR3 bases are TGCGCCAGCAGCTTTCGAGGTAAAGACTATGGC. The encoded protein is CASSFRGKDYG. The whole CDR3 region reads CASSFRGKDYGYTF.

CDR3: CASSYGLAGFVEQYF. CDR3 bases read: TGTGCCAGCAGTTACGGCCTAGCGGGCTTTGTCGAG. The V gene is TRBV6-2 or TRBV6-3, the J gene TRBJ2-7; 8 bases map to TRBD2. The read comes to an end 3 residues before the CDR3 does, leaving the germline J gene to fill in the end. Germline V lookup: CDR1 MNHEY, CDR2 SVGEGT. Trimming took 2 bases from V and 6 from J; bases not matched to a gene: 9. The CDR3 loop spans 15 amino acids.

Remarks on this clone: The read ends 3 residues early relative to the CDR3; the germline J gene fills the gap. V gene TRBV19 combines with J gene TRBJ2-7, with TRBD1 identical over 8 bases. Looked up from germline, CDR1 is LNHDA and CDR2 is SQIVND (reference sequence). The length of the CDR3 is 15 residues. V lost 5 bases and J lost 4; bases outside the gene matches: 10. CDR3 sequence: CASSGGQGAQYEQYF. The part of the CDR3 DNA that was read is TGTGCCAGTAGTGGTGGGCAGGGGGCTCAGTACGAG. Together with reference TRBV19 and TRBJ2-7, the CDR3 gives the full variable domain: DGGITQSPKYLFRKEGQNVTLSCEQNLNHDAMYWYRQDPGQGLRLIYYSQIVNDFQKGDIAEGYSVSREKKESFPLTVTSAQKNPTAFYLCASSGGQGAQYEQYFGPGTRLTVT.

This clone was counted many times. The sequence runs out 3 residues before the end of the CDR3; the remainder is reconstructed from the germline J gene. The V and J genes are TRBV7-2 and TRBJ1-2; D is possibly TRBD1 (5 bases). The CDR3 is 13 residues long. V lost 5 bases and J lost 4, with 11 bases in between. Germline assignment: CDR1 SGHTA and CDR2 FQGNSA. The sequenced CDR3 bases are TGTGCCAGCAGCCTTGACAGCCTCTATGGC. Residues: CASSLDSLYG. From start to end, the CDR3 is CASSLDSLYGYTF. Supplemented by reference TRBV7-2 and TRBJ1-2, the full variable domain reads GAGVSQSPSNKVTEKGKDVELRCDPISGHTALYWYRQSLGQGLEFLIYFQGNSAPDKSGLPSDRFSAERTGGSVSTLTIQRTQQEDSAVYLCASSLDSLYGYTFGSGTRLTVV.

Of note for this clone: The read ends 3 residues before the CDR3 terminus; that terminus is restored from the germline J gene. The rearrangement uses TRBV18 and TRBJ2-3; 7 nucleotides line up with TRBD2. Per the germline V gene, CDR1 is KGHSH and CDR2 is LQKENI. The CDR3 has 14 amino acids. J gave up 5 bases and V 3 bases, and 5 bases lay outside the gene matches. The CDR3 bases that were read are TGTGCCAGCTCACCGGGAGGGGATAAAGATACG. Protein: CASSPGGDKDT. The CDR3 in its entirety is CASSPGGDKDTQYF.

This clone came up a few times. The CDR3 is cut off 3 residues early in the read; its end comes from the germline J gene. V usage is TRBV18 and J usage is TRBJ1-4, with D unresolved. The CDR3 is 13 residues long. V lost 2 bases to trimming and J lost 5 bases, with 6 bases between them. Germline lookup yields CDR1 KGHSH and CDR2 LQKENI. Partial CDR3 DNA: TGTGCCAGCTCACCAACCGGGAATGAAAAA. Translation gives CASSPTGNEK. The entire CDR3 is CASSPTGNEKLFF. Supplemented by reference TRBV18 and TRBJ1-4, the full variable domain reads NAGVMQNPRHLVRRRGQEARLRCSPMKGHSHVYWYRQLPEEGLKFMVYLQKENIIDESGMPKERFSAEFPKEGPSILRIQQVVRGDSAAYFCASSPTGNEKLFFGSGTQLSVL.

This clone came up a few times. The read ends 3 residues before the CDR3 terminus; that terminus is restored from the germline J gene. V usage is TRBV19 and J usage is TRBJ1-5; a possible D gene is TRBD1 (6 bases). In germline, CDR1 is LNHDA, CDR2 SQIVND (reference sequence). The V gene lost 4 bases and the J gene lost 5 bases, with 12 bases spanning the gap. The CDR3 length is 14 residues. The DNA read from the CDR3 is TGTGCCAGTAGTACCGGGACATCATATCAGCCC. It yields the protein CASSTGTSYQP. The full-length CDR3 reads as CASSTGTSYQPQHF. The whole variable domain, filled in from reference TRBV19 and TRBJ1-5, reads DGGITQSPKYLFRKEGQNVTLSCEQNLNHDAMYWYRQDPGQGLRLIYYSQIVNDFQKGDIAEGYSVSREKKESFPLTVTSAQKNPTAFYLCASSTGTSYQPQHFGDGTRLSIL.

In its sample, this clone was seen a few times. With the read ending 3 residues before the CDR3 end, the germline J gene is used to fill in that end. V usage is TRBV7-9 and J usage is TRBJ2-5, with TRBD2 matching 9 bases. CDR3 size: 14 residues. Per germline, CDR1 SEHNR and CDR2 FQNEAQ (reference sequence). V was pared by 5 bases and J by 5 bases, with 6 bases of the junction left unmatched. CDR3 region: CASSPRGGLETQYF. The sequenced part of the CDR3 DNA is TGTGCCAGCAGCCCGCGGGGGGGCCTTGAGACC.

Details on this clone: The read ends 3 residues before the CDR3 terminus; that terminus is restored from the germline J gene. The rearrangement joins TRBV6-1 to TRBJ2-2; a weak D match, TRBD1 (6 bases). V was pared by 4 bases and J by 2 bases, with 11 bases between. Germline V gene sequence: CDR1 MNHNS, CDR2 SASEGT. The CDR3 has 15 amino acids. CDR3 bases read: TGTGCCAGCAGTGGCCGGACAGTAAACACCGGGGAG. It codes for CASSGRTVNTGE. The CDR3 in its entirety is CASSGRTVNTGELFF.

This clone showed up many times. Read coverage stops 3 residues before the CDR3 terminus; the germline J gene supplies the remainder. This chain connects TRBV6-2 or TRBV6-3 to TRBJ2-7; TRBD1 is a possible D gene (6 bases). V was trimmed by 2 bases and J by 4 bases, leaving 6 bases between them. Germline-derived CDR1 and CDR2 are MNHEY and SVGEGT. The CDR3 is made up of 12 amino acids. The DNA read from the CDR3 is TGTGCCAGCAGTTACAGGGGGTACGAG. This sequence encodes CASSYRGYE. The full CDR3 protein is CASSYRGYEQYF.

As regards this clone: The DNA ends 3 residues before the CDR3 does, and the rest of the CDR3 is filled in from the germline J gene. The V gene is TRBV18, the J gene TRBJ1-1, with D tentatively TRBD1 (6 bases). This CDR3 spans 14 amino acids. V gave up 5 bases and J gave up 6 bases, with 16 bases separating them. The germline CDR1 and CDR2 sequences are KGHSH and LQKENI. CDR3 in amino acids: CASSDRGAGAEAFF. The CDR3 bases that were read are TGTGCCAGCTCAGACCGGGGGGCAGGGGCTGAA.

This clone was detected a few times. The CDR3 goes on 3 residues after the read ends, and that part is filled in from the germline J gene. V and J are TRBV6-2 or TRBV6-3 and TRBJ2-5, with D perhaps TRBD2 (6 bases). This CDR3 contains 14 residues. The V end lost 4 bases, the J end lost 1 base, and 10 bases lay between the germline ends. Germline-derived CDR1 and CDR2 are MNHEY and SVGEGT. The CDR3 reads CASSFLAFQETQYF. Partial CDR3 DNA: TGTGCCAGCAGTTTTCTAGCGTTCCAAGAGACC.

The CDR3 loop is CASSMVPSGGEETQYF. CDR3 bases read: TGTGCCAGTAGTATGGTCCCGAGCGGGGGGGAAGAGACC. This rearrangement joins TRBV19 to TRBJ2-5, with 10 bases aligning to TRBD2. The read halts 3 residues ahead of the CDR3 end, with the missing end drawn from the germline J gene. This CDR3 comprises 16 residues. The V gene's germline CDR1 is LNHDA and CDR2 SQIVND (reference sequence). The J segment lost 3 bases and the V segment lost 3 bases, leaving 7 bases of the junction unmatched.

This clone was recorded a few times. Incomplete CDR3 DNA: TGTGCCAGCAGCTCCGGGACAGGGGGCTTAGAGACC. It translates to CASSSGTGGLET. The whole CDR3 protein reads CASSSGTGGLETQYF. The chain is built from TRBV7-2 and TRBJ2-5; TRBD1 matches at 12 bases. The sequenced fragment ends 3 residues before the CDR3 boundary, so the rest is inferred from the germline J gene. CDR3 length: 15 amino acids. The germline CDR1 and CDR2 sequences are SGHTA and FQGNSA. The trim removed 4 bases at V and 4 bases at J, leaving 4 bases unmatched. The full variable domain, completed using reference TRBV7-2 and TRBJ2-5, is GAGVSQSPSNKVTEKGKDVELRCDPISGHTALYWYRQSLGQGLEFLIYFQGNSAPDKSGLPSDRFSAERTGGSVSTLTIQRTQQEDSAVYLCASSSGTGGLETQYFGPGTRLLVL.

This clone was seen repeatedly, ten times or more. The CDR3 end falls 3 residues outside the read, so it is completed with the germline J gene. The chain carries TRBV5-1 and TRBJ2-2; 10 bases line up with TRBD2. The ends lost 4 bases at V and 4 bases at J; junction bases unmatched: 7. The length of the CDR3 is 16 residues. Per germline, CDR1 SGHRS and CDR2 YFSETQ. The covered CDR3 bases are TGCGCCAGCAGCCTCTCTAGCGGGGGAACCACCGGGGAG. This gives the protein CASSLSSGGTTGE. The entire CDR3 protein is CASSLSSGGTTGELFF.

This clone was recorded a few times. The sequenced fragment ends 3 residues before the CDR3 boundary, so the rest is inferred from the germline J gene. The chain joins TRBV30 to TRBJ2-5; TRBD2 agrees at 7 bases. CDR1 is GTSNPN and CDR2 is SVGIG in the germline V gene (reference sequence). Trimming cost V 4 bases and J 1 base; bases outside gene matches: 6. The CDR3 has 14 amino acids. This CDR3 reads CAWKRDFSQETQYF. The DNA read from the CDR3 is TGTGCCTGGAAGCGGGACTTTTCCCAAGAGACC. Full variable domain (rest looked up from reference TRBV30 and TRBJ2-5): SQTIHQWPATLVQPVGSPLSLECTVEGTSNPNLYWYRQAAGRGLQLLFYSVGIGQISSEVPQNLSASRPQDRQFILSSKKLLLSDSGFYLCAWKRDFSQETQYFGPGTRLLVL.

Comment on this clone: The CDR3 end falls 3 residues outside the read, so it is completed with the germline J gene. V gene TRBV20-1 combines with J gene TRBJ2-1; 7 bases match TRBD2. Trimming took 0 bases from V and 2 from J; bases not matched to a gene: 7. Germline V gene data show CDR1 as DFQATT and CDR2 as SNEGSKA (reference sequence). This CDR3 region has 16 residues. Partial CDR3 DNA: TGCAGTGCTAGAGATTACGTCAGCGGGACCTACAATGAG. This gives the protein CSARDYVSGTYNE. The CDR3 in full is CSARDYVSGTYNEQFF.

Notes on this clone: The CDR3 end falls 3 residues outside the read, so it is completed with the germline J gene. The genes are TRBV19 and TRBJ1-2, with 9 positions matching TRBD1. J gave up 1 base and V 5 bases, and 8 bases lay outside the gene matches. There are 16 residues in the CDR3. The germline V gene encodes CDR1 LNHDA and CDR2 SQIVND (reference sequence). CDR3 bases read: TGTGCCAGTAGTCCCCTACCGGGACAGGGTAACTATGGC. It codes for CASSPLPGQGNYG. The whole CDR3 region reads CASSPLPGQGNYGYTF.